This is a list of T cell receptor beta chains from one sample in a study of blood T cell repertoires in COVID-19. Sequencing used immunoSEQ multiplex PCR; TCRdb keeps in-frame clones, though not all of them. The sample records roughly 300,000 clones, 83% being singletons. Sequences were obtained from peripheral blood. The receptors stem from a woman aged 50 to 65 who had recovered from COVID-19. Both conserved end residues are part of each CDR3. A D gene is named only where the DNA matches it firmly. Size is omitted from some rows. Given values are once, few, many or a class for expanded clones.

TRBV28	NA	NA	TRBJ1-1	TGTGCCAGCAGTTCCAGGTGGATCGAAGCTTTCTTT	CASSSRWIEAFF
TRBV10-3	NA	TRBD2	TRBJ2-1	TGTGCCATCAGGGGAACTAGCGGGAGGGCCGTTGGTTACAATGAGCAGTTCTTC	CAIRGTSGRAVGYNEQFF
TRBV18	few	NA	TRBJ1-3	TGTGCCAGCTCACCCGCCGGGAGCTCTGGAAACACCATATATTTT	CASSPAGSSGNTIYF
TRBV4-1	few	NA	TRBJ1-6	TGCGCCAGCAGCCAAGGGCGGGTAGGGAATTCACCCCTCCACTTT	CASSQGRVGNSPLHF
TRBV5-4	NA	NA	TRBJ2-5	TGTGCCAGCAGCCCGACCCACCGGCGGCTGGAAGAGACCCAGTACTTC	CASSPTHRRLEETQYF
TRBV10-3	many	TRBD2	TRBJ2-3	TGTGCCATCAGTGAGTCATTGGCGGGGGGAATCACAGATACGCAGTATTTT	CAISESLAGGITDTQYF
TRBV9	few	TRBD1	TRBJ2-3	TGTGCCAGCAGCGGCATTCACAGGGACAGGGGGTCAGATACGCAGTATTTT	CASSGIHRDRGSDTQYF
TRBV19	NA	NA	TRBJ2-1	TGTGCCAGTAGCCCACCCGGGACACCCAATGAGCAGTTCTTC	CASSPPGTPNEQFF
TRBV6-5	NA	TRBD1	TRBJ2-5	TGTGCCAGCAGGCGGCCAGGGGGCCATCAAGAGACCCAGTACTTC	CASRRPGGHQETQYF
TRBV10-3	once	TRBD2	TRBJ2-7	TGTGCCATCAGTGAGTCGGGCCTTGAAATAGCGGGAGGTAGGCAGTACTTC	CAISESGLEIAGGRQYF